This T cell receptor (beta chain) was identified during a study of regulatory T cells in long-lasting Graves disease. Time point of the sample: newly diagnosed GD, antithyroid drugs for less than 3 months. The authors made the TCR library using RNA they extracted from PBMCs. From an endocrinology department in Xi'an, China, came the patients. Construction of TCR beta libraries relied on iRepertoire HTBI primers and on Arm-PCR targeting CDR3 regions. From the multiplex PCR reads, TCRdb called clonotypes with MiXCR, one entry per CDR3 protein. In the table there are about 540,000 distinct CDR3 sequences, roughly 14% of which are singletons. This clonotype was detected a few times. Trimming at V came to 3 bases and at J to 0 bases, leaving 10 bases not matched to a gene. The CDR3 has 18 residues. Germline lookup yields CDR1 KGHSH and CDR2 LQKENI. This same sample was also part of a study on T cells in Graves' hyperthyroidism and ophthalmopathy.

The chain recombines TRBV18 with TRBJ2-2, with 7 bases lining up with TRBD1. The origin of this receptor is a young man with Graves disease. Sequences were derived from peripheral blood mononuclear cells (PBMCs), sampled at new diagnosis, from a patient treated with antithyroid drugs. CDR3 protein: CASSPPVGGQANTGELFF. CDR3 bases: TGTGCCAGCTCACCCCCCGTTGGAGGACAGGCGAACACCGGGGAGCTGTTTTTT.